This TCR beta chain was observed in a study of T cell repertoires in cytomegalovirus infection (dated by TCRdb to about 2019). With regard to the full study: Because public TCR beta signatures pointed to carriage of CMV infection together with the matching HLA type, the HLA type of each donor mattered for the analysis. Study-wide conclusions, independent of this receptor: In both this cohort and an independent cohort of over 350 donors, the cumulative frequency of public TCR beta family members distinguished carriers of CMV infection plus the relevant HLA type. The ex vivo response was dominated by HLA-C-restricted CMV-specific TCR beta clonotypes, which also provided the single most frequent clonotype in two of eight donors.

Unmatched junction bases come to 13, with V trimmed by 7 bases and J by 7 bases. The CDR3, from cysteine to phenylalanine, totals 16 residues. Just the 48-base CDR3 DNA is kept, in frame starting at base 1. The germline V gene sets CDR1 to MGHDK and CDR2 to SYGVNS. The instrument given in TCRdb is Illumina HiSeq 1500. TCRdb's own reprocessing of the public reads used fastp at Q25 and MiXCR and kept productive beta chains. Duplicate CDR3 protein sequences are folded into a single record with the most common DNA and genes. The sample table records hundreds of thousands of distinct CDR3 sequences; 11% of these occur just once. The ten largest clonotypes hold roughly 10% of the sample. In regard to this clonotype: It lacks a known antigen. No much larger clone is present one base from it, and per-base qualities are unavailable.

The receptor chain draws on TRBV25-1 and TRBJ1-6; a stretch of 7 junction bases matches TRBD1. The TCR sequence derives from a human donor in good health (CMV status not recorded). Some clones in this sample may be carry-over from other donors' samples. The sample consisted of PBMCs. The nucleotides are TGTGCCAGCAACCCCAGGGGGGCAGTGGTCAATTCACCCCTCCACTTT. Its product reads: CASNPRGAVVNSPLHF.